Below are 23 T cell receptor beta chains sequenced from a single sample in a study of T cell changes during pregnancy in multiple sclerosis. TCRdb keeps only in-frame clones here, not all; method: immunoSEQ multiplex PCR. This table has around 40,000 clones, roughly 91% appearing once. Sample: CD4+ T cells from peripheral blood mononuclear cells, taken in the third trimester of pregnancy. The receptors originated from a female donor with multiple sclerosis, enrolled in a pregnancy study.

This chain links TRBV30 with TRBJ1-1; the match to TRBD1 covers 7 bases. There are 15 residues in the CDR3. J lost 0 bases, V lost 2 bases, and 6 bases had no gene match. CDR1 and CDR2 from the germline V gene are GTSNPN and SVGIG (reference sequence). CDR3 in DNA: TGTGCCTGGAGTAAGATGGGACAGATGAACACTGAAGCTTTCTTT. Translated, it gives CAWSKMGQMNTEAFF.

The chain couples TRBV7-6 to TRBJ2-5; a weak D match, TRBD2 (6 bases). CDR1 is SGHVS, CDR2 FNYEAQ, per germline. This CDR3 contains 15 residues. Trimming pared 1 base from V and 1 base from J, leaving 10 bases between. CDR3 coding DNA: TGTGCCAGCAGCTTAGTAGGAGGGCCCCAAGAGACCCAGTACTTC. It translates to CASSLVGGPQETQYF.

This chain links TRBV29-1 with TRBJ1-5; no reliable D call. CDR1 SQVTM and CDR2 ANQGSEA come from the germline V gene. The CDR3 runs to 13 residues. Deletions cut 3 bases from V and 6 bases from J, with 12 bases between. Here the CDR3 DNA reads TGCAGCGTTGAGCCCGGAGCGGGTCAGCCCCAGCATTTT. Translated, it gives CSVEPGAGQPQHF.

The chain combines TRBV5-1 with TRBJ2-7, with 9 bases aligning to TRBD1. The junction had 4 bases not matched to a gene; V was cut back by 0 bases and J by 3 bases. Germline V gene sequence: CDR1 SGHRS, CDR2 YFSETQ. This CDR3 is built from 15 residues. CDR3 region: CASSLGGQGFYEQYF. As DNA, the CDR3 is TGCGCCAGCAGCTTGGGTGGACAGGGGTTCTACGAGCAGTACTTC.

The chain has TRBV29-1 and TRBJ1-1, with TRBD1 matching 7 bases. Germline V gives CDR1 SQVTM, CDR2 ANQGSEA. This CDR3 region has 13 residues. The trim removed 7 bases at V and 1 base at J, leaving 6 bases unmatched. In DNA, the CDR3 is TGCAGCGCCGCGGGACAGCCGAACACTGAAGCTTTCTTT. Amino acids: CSAAGQPNTEAFF.

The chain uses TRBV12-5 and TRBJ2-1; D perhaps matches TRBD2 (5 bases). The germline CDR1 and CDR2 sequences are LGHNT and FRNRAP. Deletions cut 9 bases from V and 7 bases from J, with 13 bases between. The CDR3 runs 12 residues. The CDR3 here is CASREFTNEQFF. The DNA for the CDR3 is TGTGCTAGCCGGGAATTTACAAATGAGCAGTTCTTC.

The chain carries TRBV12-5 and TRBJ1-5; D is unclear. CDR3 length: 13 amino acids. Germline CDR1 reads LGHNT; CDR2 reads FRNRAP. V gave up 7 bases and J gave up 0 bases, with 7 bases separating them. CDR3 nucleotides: TGTGCTAGTGCCCTTAATAGCAATCAGCCCCAGCATTTT. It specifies CASALNSNQPQHF.

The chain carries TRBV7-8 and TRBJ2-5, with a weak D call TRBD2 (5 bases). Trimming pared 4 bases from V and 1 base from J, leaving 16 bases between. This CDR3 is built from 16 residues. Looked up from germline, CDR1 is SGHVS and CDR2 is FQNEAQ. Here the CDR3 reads CASSSQEALSQETQYF. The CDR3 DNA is TGTGCCAGCAGCTCCCAGGAGGCTCTCTCCCAAGAGACCCAGTACTTC.

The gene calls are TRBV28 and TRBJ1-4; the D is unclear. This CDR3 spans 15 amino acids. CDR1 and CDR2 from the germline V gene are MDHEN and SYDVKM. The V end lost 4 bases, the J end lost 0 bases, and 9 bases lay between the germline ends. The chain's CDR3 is CASSSPDSTNEKLFF. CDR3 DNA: TGTGCCAGCAGTTCACCAGATTCAACTAATGAAAAACTGTTTTTT.

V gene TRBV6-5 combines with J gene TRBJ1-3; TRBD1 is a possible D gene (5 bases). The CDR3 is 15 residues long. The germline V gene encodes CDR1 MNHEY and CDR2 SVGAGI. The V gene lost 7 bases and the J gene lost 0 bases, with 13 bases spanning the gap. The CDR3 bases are TGTGCCAGCACGCTAGGGGCCTTCTCTGGAAACACCATATATTTT. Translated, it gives CASTLGAFSGNTIYF.

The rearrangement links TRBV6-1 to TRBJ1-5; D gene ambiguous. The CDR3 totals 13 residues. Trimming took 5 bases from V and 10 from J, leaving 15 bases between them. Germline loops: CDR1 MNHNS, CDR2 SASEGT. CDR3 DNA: TGTGCCAGCAGTTTAATTTCGGCGGGTCCCCAGCATTTT. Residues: CASSLISAGPQHF.

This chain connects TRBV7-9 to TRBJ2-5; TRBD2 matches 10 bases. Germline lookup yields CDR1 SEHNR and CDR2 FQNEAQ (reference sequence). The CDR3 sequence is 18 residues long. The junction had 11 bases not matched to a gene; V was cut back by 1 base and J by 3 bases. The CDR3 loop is CASSLDGRGLAKEETQYF. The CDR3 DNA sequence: TGTGCCAGCAGCTTAGATGGGAGGGGACTAGCGAAAGAAGAGACCCAGTACTTC.

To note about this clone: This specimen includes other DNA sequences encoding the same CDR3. The CDR3 region is CASSLEGLAGNEQFF. The CDR3 DNA sequence: TGTGCCAGCAGCTTAGAAGGACTAGCGGGCAATGAGCAGTTCTTC. V and J are TRBV11-2 and TRBJ2-1; 11 nucleotides line up with TRBD2. The CDR3 extends over 15 amino acids. With 0 bases clipped from V and 6 bases from J, the junction kept 1 base outside the gene matches. CDR1 is SGHAT, CDR2 FQNNGV, per germline.

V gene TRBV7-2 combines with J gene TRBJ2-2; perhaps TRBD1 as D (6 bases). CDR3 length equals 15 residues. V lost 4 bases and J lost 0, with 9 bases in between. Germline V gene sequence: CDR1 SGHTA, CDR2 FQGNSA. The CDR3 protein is CASSWTAANTGELFF. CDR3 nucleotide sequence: TGTGCCAGCAGCTGGACAGCCGCGAACACCGGGGAGCTGTTTTTT. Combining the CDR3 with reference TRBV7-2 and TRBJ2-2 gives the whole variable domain GAGVSQSPSNKVTEKGKDVELRCDPISGHTALYWYRQSLGQGLEFLIYFQGNSAPDKSGLPSDRFSAERTGGSVSTLTIQRTQQEDSAVYLCASSWTAANTGELFFGEGSRLTVL.

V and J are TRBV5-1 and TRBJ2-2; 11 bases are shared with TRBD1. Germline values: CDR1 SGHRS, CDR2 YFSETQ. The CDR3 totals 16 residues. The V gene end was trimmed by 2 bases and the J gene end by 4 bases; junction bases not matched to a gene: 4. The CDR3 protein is CASSFVGTGGTGELFF. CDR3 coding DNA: TGCGCCAGCAGCTTTGTTGGGACAGGGGGCACCGGGGAGCTGTTTTTT.

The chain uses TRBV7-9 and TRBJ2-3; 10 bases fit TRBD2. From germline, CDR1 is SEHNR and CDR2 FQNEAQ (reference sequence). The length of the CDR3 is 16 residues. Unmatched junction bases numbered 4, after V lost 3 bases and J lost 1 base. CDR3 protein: CASSFRTSGRTDTQYF. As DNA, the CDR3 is TGTGCCAGCAGCTTTAGGACTAGCGGACGCACAGATACGCAGTATTTT.

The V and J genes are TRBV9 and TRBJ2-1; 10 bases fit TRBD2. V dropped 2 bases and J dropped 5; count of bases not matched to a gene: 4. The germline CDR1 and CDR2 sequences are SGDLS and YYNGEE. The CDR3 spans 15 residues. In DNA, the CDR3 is TGTGCCAGCAGCGTCGGACTAGCGGACAACAATGAGCAGTTCTTC. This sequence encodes CASSVGLADNNEQFF.

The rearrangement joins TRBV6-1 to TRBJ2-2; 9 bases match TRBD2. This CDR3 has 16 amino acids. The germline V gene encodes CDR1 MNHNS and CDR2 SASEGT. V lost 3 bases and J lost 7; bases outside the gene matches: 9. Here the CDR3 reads CASSDLAGGSGGELFF. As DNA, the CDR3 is TGTGCCAGCAGTGATCTTGCGGGAGGGTCCGGCGGGGAGCTGTTTTTT.

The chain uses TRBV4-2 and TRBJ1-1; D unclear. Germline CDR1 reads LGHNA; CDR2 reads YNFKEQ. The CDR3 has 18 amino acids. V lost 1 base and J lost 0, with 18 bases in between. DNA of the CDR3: TGTGCCAGCAGCCAAGCTTTTTCCGGGAGGTCCCTGAACACTGAAGCTTTCTTT. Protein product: CASSQAFSGRSLNTEAFF.

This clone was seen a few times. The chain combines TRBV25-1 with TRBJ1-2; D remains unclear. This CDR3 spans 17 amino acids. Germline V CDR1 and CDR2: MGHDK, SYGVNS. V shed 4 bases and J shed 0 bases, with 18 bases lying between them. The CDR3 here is CASSGPYLTGANYGYTF. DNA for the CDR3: TGTGCCAGCAGTGGCCCCTACCTTACGGGAGCTAACTATGGCTACACCTTC.

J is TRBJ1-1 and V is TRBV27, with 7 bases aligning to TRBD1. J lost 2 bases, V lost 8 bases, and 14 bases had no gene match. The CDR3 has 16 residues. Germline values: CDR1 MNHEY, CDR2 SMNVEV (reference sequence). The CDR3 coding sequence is TGTGCCAGCGGCCCCTTGAGGGGGCAGGGAAACACTGAAGCTTTCTTT. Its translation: CASGPLRGQGNTEAFF.

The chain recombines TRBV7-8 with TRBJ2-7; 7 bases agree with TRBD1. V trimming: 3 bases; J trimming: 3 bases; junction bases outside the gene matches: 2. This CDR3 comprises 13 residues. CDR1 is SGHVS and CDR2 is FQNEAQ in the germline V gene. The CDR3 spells CASSLGQLYEQYF. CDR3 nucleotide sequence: TGTGCCAGCAGCTTGGGACAGCTCTACGAGCAGTACTTC.

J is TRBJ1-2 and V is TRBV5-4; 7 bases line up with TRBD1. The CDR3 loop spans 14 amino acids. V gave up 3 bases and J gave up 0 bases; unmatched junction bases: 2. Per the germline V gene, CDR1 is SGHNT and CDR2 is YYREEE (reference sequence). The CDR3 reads CASSSQGSNYGYTF. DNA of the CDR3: TGTGCCAGCAGCTCACAGGGGTCTAACTATGGCTACACCTTC.